The 21 T cell receptor beta chains listed next were all sequenced from one sample in a study of tissue T cells after allogeneic stem cell transplantation. TCRdb's table, derived via immunoSEQ multiplex PCR, lists solely in-frame clones and lacks some. The sample has about 880 clones; approximately 55% are singletons. Time point given: mouse harvest day 14 after allogeneic transplant. The graft held 10^6 splenic CD5+ T cells and 10^7 T-cell-depleted bone marrow cells. Sequencing was carried out using liver tissue. The receptors stem from a female BALB/c mouse given C57BL/6 T cells with graft-versus-host disease after an allogeneic hematopoietic cell transplant.

This clone rates as hyperexpanded (1% or more). The gene names given are mouse names. The observed sequence ends 1 residue before the CDR3 terminus, with the missing tail filled in from the germline J gene. The chain carries TRBV5 and TRBJ2-1; 12 bases line up with TRBD2. With 3 bases clipped from V and 0 bases from J, the junction kept 6 bases outside the gene matches. Germline V gene data show CDR1 as LGHNA and CDR2 as YNLKQL (reference sequence). There are 18 residues in the CDR3. This CDR3 is CASSHPGTGGLNYAEQFF. The sequenced part of the CDR3 DNA is TGTGCCAGCAGCCATCCCGGGACTGGGGGGCTTAACTATGCTGAGCAGTTC.

This clone was found once. Gene names refer to mouse genes. Sequencing ends 1 residue short of the CDR3 end; the germline J gene provides the rest. V is TRBV16 and J is TRBJ2-5; D is ambiguous. CDR1 and CDR2 (germline): SGHSA, FRNQAP. Trimming took off 0 bases at V and 2 bases at J, with 6 bases between the two ends. The CDR3 is 14 residues long. CDR3 in amino acids: CASSLETLQDTQYF. The CDR3 bases that were read are TGTGCAAGCAGCTTAGAGACGCTCCAAGACACCCAGTAC.

By sample fraction, this clone is large. The gene symbols are mouse symbols. The read is 1 residue too short to cover the CDR3 end, so that end is filled in from the germline J gene. The rearrangement links TRBV26 to TRBJ2-7; tentatively, D is TRBD2 (6 bases). Per germline, CDR1 KGHPV and CDR2 FQNQEV (reference sequence). CDR3 length equals 15 residues. Trimming stripped 0 bases from V and 0 bases from J, with 9 bases between. The DNA read from the CDR3 is TGTGCCAGCAGTCTGTCGTGGGGGAGCTCCTATGAACAGTAC. It is translated as CASSLSWGSSYEQY. The whole CDR3 protein reads CASSLSWGSSYEQYF.

In the case of this clone: Mouse gene names and germline throughout. With the read ending 1 residue before the CDR3 end, the germline J gene is used to fill in that end. The chain links TRBV14 to TRBJ1-5, with a tentative D call TRBD1 (6 bases). The germline V gene has CDR1 SGHDT and CDR2 FRDEAV. The CDR3 is 13 residues long. With 4 bases removed from V and 3 bases from J, the gap between germline ends came to 8 bases. Partial CDR3 DNA: TGTGCCAGCAGTCTCAGGGGCAACCAGGCTCCGCTT. Protein: CASSLRGNQAPL. The full CDR3 reads CASSLRGNQAPLF.

This clone was seen only a few times. The genes are named according to mouse. The read ends 1 residue early relative to the CDR3; the germline J gene fills the gap. V and J are TRBV2 and TRBJ1-2, with D perhaps matching TRBD1 (6 bases). This CDR3 comprises 15 residues. Germline loops: CDR1 LGHNA, CDR2 YSYQKL. V was clipped by 0 bases and J by 4 bases, with 12 bases between them. The part of the CDR3 DNA that was read is TGTGCCAGCAGCCAAGATTGGGGGGGCGCCTCCGACTACACC. Its translation is CASSQDWGGASDYT. The full CDR3 protein reads CASSQDWGGASDYTF.

With respect to this clone: The listed genes are named as in mouse. Read sequence stops 1 residue before the CDR3 end, and the germline J gene provides the missing end. The chain is built from TRBV1 and TRBJ1-5; no reliable D call. From germline, CDR1 is NSQYPW and CDR2 LRSPGD (reference sequence). The V gene lost 3 bases and the J gene lost 8 bases, with 2 bases spanning the gap. The CDR3 consists of 10 residues. The part of the CDR3 DNA that was read is TGCACCTGCAGTGCTGAGGCTCCGCTT. Protein sequence: CTCSAEAPL. The entire CDR3 protein reads CTCSAEAPLF.

There are a few counts of this clone. Gene names are mouse gene names. The CDR3 end is not reached by the read, which stops 1 residue before it; the germline J gene fills it in. The chain is built from TRBV19 and TRBJ2-7; D not certain. This CDR3 region has 11 residues. From germline, CDR1 is FNHDT and CDR2 SITEND (reference sequence). V lost 1 base and J lost 4, with 3 bases in between. CDR3 DNA, as far as it was read: TGTGCCAGCAGTATACCATATGAACAGTAC. Its translation: CASSIPYEQY. The full-length CDR3 reads as CASSIPYEQYF.

As regards this clone: Each gene name is a mouse one. The sequence runs out 1 residue before the end of the CDR3; the remainder is reconstructed from the germline J gene. The V gene is TRBV5, the J gene TRBJ2-2; 10 nucleotides align to TRBD2. CDR3 length equals 17 residues. J gave up 0 bases and V 0 bases, and 1 base lay outside the gene matches. The germline gives CDR1 LGHNA, CDR2 YNLKQL (reference sequence). The CDR3 loop reads CASSQETGGTNTGQLYF. The covered CDR3 bases are TGTGCCAGCAGCCAAGAGACTGGGGGGACAAACACCGGGCAGCTCTAC.

Concerning this clone: Mouse germline and gene names are used. The observed sequence ends 1 residue before the CDR3 terminus, with the missing tail filled in from the germline J gene. This sequence joins TRBV2 and TRBJ2-7, with D tentatively TRBD1 or TRBD2 (5 bases each). V lost 0 bases and J 7 bases, leaving 10 bases between the germline ends. Germline CDR1 reads LGHNA; CDR2 reads YSYQKL. CDR3 length: 13 amino acids. The CDR3 bases that were read are TGTGCCAGCAGCCAAGATCGGGGGTGGGAACAGTAC. As protein: CASSQDRGWEQY. The full CDR3 protein reads CASSQDRGWEQYF.

Notes on this clone: The germline and genes are mouse ones. Sequencing ends 1 residue short of the CDR3 end; the germline J gene provides the rest. This chain uses TRBV13-2 with TRBJ2-3, with 8 bases fitting TRBD1. V gave up 2 bases and J gave up 3 bases; unmatched junction bases: 5. The CDR3 is made up of 15 amino acids. Germline V gene data show CDR1 as NNHNN and CDR2 as SYGAGS (reference sequence). The sequenced CDR3 bases are TGTGCCAGCGGTGACAGGGGGCGCGGGGCAGAAACGCTGTAT. Residues: CASGDRGRGAETLY. The full-length CDR3 reads as CASGDRGRGAETLYF.

This clone occurred a few times. Genes here carry mouse names. The read ends 1 residue shy of where the CDR3 ends; the end is completed using the germline J gene. V is TRBV19 and J is TRBJ2-7, with 10 bases aligning to TRBD2. Unmatched junction bases numbered 0, after V lost 0 bases and J lost 0 bases. Germline CDR1 and CDR2: FNHDT and SITEND (reference sequence). CDR3 length: 15 amino acids. Here the CDR3 reads CASSIGLGGSYEQYF. The covered CDR3 bases are TGTGCCAGCAGTATAGGACTGGGGGGCTCCTATGAACAGTAC.

A word on this clone: Relative to the germline gene, one junction end is altered; a read error may explain this. Gene names are the mouse ones. Coverage ceases 1 residue before the CDR3 finishes, and the germline J gene fills in the end. The J gene is TRBJ2-1, the V gene TRBV5, with 10 bases fitting TRBD2. CDR3 length: 18 amino acids. Looked up from germline, CDR1 is LGHNA and CDR2 is YNLKQL (reference sequence). CDR3 loop: CASSHPATGGLNSAEQFF. The sequenced CDR3 bases are TGTGCCAGCAGCCATCCCGCGACTGGGGGGCTTAACTCTGCTGAGCAGTTC.

A few counts support this clone. Gene names are the mouse ones. The CDR3 bases that were read are TGCTCCAGCAGTCCCGGGACTGGGAGGCAAGACACCCAGTAC. Residues: CSSSPGTGRQDTQY. The whole CDR3 protein is CSSSPGTGRQDTQYF. The chain carries TRBV23 and TRBJ2-5; the listed D gene, TRBD2, was not tested against the DNA. The sequence runs out 1 residue before the end of the CDR3; the remainder is reconstructed from the germline J gene. CDR1 is KGHTA, CDR2 FQNQQP, per germline. The CDR3 sequence is 15 residues long.

With respect to this clone: Gene names are mouse gene names. The read gets to within 1 residue of the CDR3 end, and the germline J gene fills in the rest. The chain uses TRBV3 and TRBJ1-1; 7 bases align to TRBD1. J lost 3 bases, V lost 4 bases, and 5 bases had no gene match. There are 14 residues in the CDR3. CDR1 SNHLY and CDR2 FYNGKV come from the germline V gene (reference sequence). The CDR3 region is CASSSTGRDTEVFF. The DNA read from the CDR3 is TGTGCCAGCAGCTCGACAGGGAGGGACACAGAAGTCTTC.

In the case of this clone: The genes are named according to mouse. The CDR3 is cut off 1 residue early in the read; its end comes from the germline J gene. The chain recombines TRBV29 with TRBJ1-1; D possibly corresponds to TRBD1 (5 bases). CDR1 and CDR2 (germline): MSHET, SYDVDS. V lost 6 bases, J lost 7 bases, and 6 bases lay in between. The length of the CDR3 is 10 residues. The CDR3 reads CASRTGEVFF. Partial CDR3 DNA: TGTGCTAGCAGAACAGGAGAAGTCTTC. Combining the CDR3 with reference TRBV29 and TRBJ1-1 gives the whole variable domain DMKVTQMPRYLIKRMGENVLLECGQDMSHETMYWYRQDPGLGLQLIYISYDVDSNSEGDIPKGYRVSRKKREHFSLILDSAKTNQTSVYFCASRTGEVFFGKGTRLTVV.

On this clone itself: Mouse gene names apply. The read gets to within 1 residue of the CDR3 end, and the germline J gene fills in the rest. The chain uses TRBV12-1 and TRBJ1-1; TRBD1 might be the D (5 bases). This CDR3 is built from 13 residues. V was cut by 2 bases and J by 1 base, with 7 bases left in between. Germline V gives CDR1 SGHSN, CDR2 HYEKVE. The CDR3 sequence: CASSRQGNTEVFF. Incomplete CDR3 DNA: TGTGCCAGCTCTCGGCAGGGGAACACAGAAGTCTTC.

This clone has only one observation. Genes and germline are mouse. Read data end 1 residue before the CDR3 end; the end is taken from the germline J gene. The chain is built from TRBV3 and TRBJ2-5, with unresolved D. The CDR3 contains 13 residues. Germline CDR1 reads SNHLY; CDR2 reads FYNGKV (reference sequence). V was trimmed by 6 bases and J by 4 bases, leaving 11 bases between them. CDR3 protein: CASSRTREDTQYF. The sequenced CDR3 bases are TGTGCCAGCAGTCGGACCCGGGAAGACACCCAGTAC. The full variable domain, its missing parts supplied by reference TRBV3 and TRBJ2-5, is GPKVLQIPSHQIIDMGQMVTLNCDPVSNHLYFYWYKQILGQQMEFLVNFYNGKVMEKSKLFKDQFSVERPDGSYFTLKIQPTALEDSAVYFCASSRTREDTQYFGPGTRLLVL.

This clone was detected only a few times. Genes here carry mouse names. The read falls 1 residue short of the CDR3 end, and the missing part is taken from the germline J gene. The chain joins TRBV3 to TRBJ2-7; D is possibly TRBD1 or TRBD2 (5 bases each). Germline loops: CDR1 SNHLY, CDR2 FYNGKV (reference sequence). The CDR3 has 13 amino acids. V was shortened by 3 bases and J by 5 bases, with 11 bases between the two germline ends. The CDR3: CASSLSRDHEQYF. Incomplete CDR3 DNA: TGTGCCAGCAGCTTGTCCAGGGACCATGAACAGTAC.

This clone was detected only once. Gene names denote mouse genes. Read data end 1 residue before the CDR3 end; the end is taken from the germline J gene. The V gene is TRBV26, the J gene TRBJ2-5; tentative D call: TRBD2 (5 bases). Trimming stripped 2 bases from V and 0 bases from J, with 6 bases between. CDR3 length equals 14 residues. Looked up from germline, CDR1 is KGHPV and CDR2 is FQNQEV (reference sequence). The part of the CDR3 DNA that was read is TGTGCCAGCAGTCTGGGACTTAACCAAGACACCCAGTAC. Translating gives CASSLGLNQDTQY. From start to end, the CDR3 is CASSLGLNQDTQYF.

As concerns this clone: Gene names refer to mouse genes. The CDR3 end is not reached by the read, which stops 1 residue before it; the germline J gene fills it in. J is TRBJ2-7 and V is TRBV12-2, with 10 bases fitting TRBD2. The CDR3 loop spans 11 amino acids. Germline V CDR1 and CDR2: SGHLS, HYDKME. The junction had 1 base not matched to a gene; V was cut back by 8 bases and J by 4 bases. CDR3 sequence reads: CATDWGYEQYF. The DNA read from the CDR3 is TGTGCCACGGACTGGGGGTATGAACAGTAC.

As regards this clone: Gene names refer to mouse genes. The read falls 1 residue short of the CDR3 end, and the missing part is taken from the germline J gene. The chain couples TRBV15 to TRBJ1-1; D not resolved. Trimming shortened V by 6 bases and J by 0 bases, and 8 bases separated the two germline ends. The germline V gene encodes CDR1 SGHND and CDR2 FRSKSL. This CDR3 is built from 13 residues. CDR3 in amino acids: CASRDNANTEVFF. CDR3 DNA (partial): TGTGCCAGCAGAGACAATGCAAACACAGAAGTCTTC.